The sequence of this TCR beta chain was determined in a study of T cell repertoires in cytomegalovirus infection. About the study: Evidence of both CMV infection and a matching HLA type came from public TCR beta signatures.

TCRdb re-called the reads with MiXCR, one entry per CDR3 protein. The repertoire holds some 940,000 distinct CDR3 sequences, with less than 35% as singletons. Broader study findings: HLA-C-restricted CMV clonotypes gave the most frequent clonotype in two of eight donors.

Worth noting for this clonotype: Its specificity is unknown.

The trim removed 6 bases at V and 11 bases at J, leaving 11 bases unmatched. Germline V gives CDR1 MNHEY, CDR2 SMNVEV (reference sequence). CDR3 length: 15 amino acids. This specimen was cultured CD8+ T cells from PBMCs, taken from culture after CMV antigen stimulation. The TCR was taken from a human donor in good health (CMV status not recorded). Some clones in this sample may be carry-over from other donors' samples. The V and J genes are TRBV27 and TRBJ1-6; 9 bases line up with TRBD1. CDR3 region: CASRPGTGPGTPLHF. CDR3 DNA sequence: TGTGCCAGCAGACCCGGGACAGGGCCGGGAACACCCCTCCACTTT.